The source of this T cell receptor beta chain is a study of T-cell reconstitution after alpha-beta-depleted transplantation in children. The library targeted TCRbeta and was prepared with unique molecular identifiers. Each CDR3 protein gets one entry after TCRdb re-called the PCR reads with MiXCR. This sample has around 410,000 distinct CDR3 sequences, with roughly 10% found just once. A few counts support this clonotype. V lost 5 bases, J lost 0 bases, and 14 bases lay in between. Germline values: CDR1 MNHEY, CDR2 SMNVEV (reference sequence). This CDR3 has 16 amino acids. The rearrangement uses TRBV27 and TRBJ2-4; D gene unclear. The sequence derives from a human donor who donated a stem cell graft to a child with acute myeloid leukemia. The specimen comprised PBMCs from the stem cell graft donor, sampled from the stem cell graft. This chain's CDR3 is CASSVRAVLAKNIQYF. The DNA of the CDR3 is TGTGCCAGCAGTGTACGCGCCGTACTAGCCAAAAACATTCAGTACTTC.